The sequence of this TCR beta chain was determined in a study of regulatory T cells in long-lasting Graves disease. Investigators prepared the TCR beta libraries by applying iRepertoire HTBI primers and Arm-PCR of CDR3 regions. Each CDR3 protein is one row after TCRdb ran MiXCR on the multiplex PCR reads. The sample has about 660,000 distinct CDR3 sequences, approximately 31% seen once. The time point was: persistent/refractory GD, antithyroid drugs over 5 years with positive TRAb. PBMC RNA served as the TCR library source. American Thyroid Association guidelines were used to diagnose Graves' disease. Patients were enrolled at an endocrinology department in Xi'an, China. A volume of about 9 milliliters of peripheral blood was collected in EDTA tubes. Overall study results and limits: When disease was persistent, TRBV28, TRBJ1-2 and TRBJ2-5 were the favored segments.

Germline V CDR1 and CDR2: MNHNS, SASEGT. V was trimmed by 6 bases and J by 9 bases, leaving 9 bases between them. This CDR3 comprises 11 residues. In regard to this clonotype: The antigen is not known.

The specimen was peripheral blood mononuclear cells (PBMCs), collected when the disease was refractory, from a patient treated with antithyroid drugs. The clonotype comes from a female donor with Graves disease. The chain uses TRBV6-1 and TRBJ2-1, with D unresolved. The CDR3 DNA sequence: TGTGCCAGCAGCCGCGGATTTGAGCAGTTCTTC. Its translation is CASSRGFEQFF.